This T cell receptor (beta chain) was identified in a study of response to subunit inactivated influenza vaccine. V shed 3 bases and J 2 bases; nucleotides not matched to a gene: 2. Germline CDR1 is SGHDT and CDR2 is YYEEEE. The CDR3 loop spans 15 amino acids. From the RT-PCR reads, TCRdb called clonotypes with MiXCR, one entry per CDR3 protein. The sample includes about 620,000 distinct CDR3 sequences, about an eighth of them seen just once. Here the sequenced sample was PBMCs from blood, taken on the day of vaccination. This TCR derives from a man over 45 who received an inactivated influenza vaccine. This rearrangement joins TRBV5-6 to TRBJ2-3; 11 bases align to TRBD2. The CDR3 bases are TGTGCCAGCAGCTCGGGACTAGCGGACACAGATACGCAGTATTTT. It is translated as CASSSGLADTDTQYF.